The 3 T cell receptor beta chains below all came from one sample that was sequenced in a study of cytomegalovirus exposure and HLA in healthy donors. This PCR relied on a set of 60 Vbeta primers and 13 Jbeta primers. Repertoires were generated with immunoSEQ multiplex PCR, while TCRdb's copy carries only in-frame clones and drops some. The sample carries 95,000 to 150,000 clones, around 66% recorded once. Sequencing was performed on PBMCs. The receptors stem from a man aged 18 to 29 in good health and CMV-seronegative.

The CDR3 region has the DNA TGTGCCACCAGAACGCACCGGGACAATGCCTACGAGCAGTACTTC. It translates to CATRTHRDNAYEQYF. V gene TRBV15 combines with J gene TRBJ2-7, with D maybe TRBD1 (6 bases). CDR1 is LNHNV and CDR2 is YYDKDF in the germline V gene (reference sequence). The CDR3 contains 15 residues. The V gene lost 6 bases and the J gene lost 2 bases, with 17 bases spanning the gap.

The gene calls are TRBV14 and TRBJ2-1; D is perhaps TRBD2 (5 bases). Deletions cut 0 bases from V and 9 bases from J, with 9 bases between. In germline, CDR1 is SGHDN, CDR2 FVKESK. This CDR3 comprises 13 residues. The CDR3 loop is CASSQERATEQFF. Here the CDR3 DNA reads TGTGCCAGCAGCCAAGAGCGGGCCACTGAGCAGTTCTTC.

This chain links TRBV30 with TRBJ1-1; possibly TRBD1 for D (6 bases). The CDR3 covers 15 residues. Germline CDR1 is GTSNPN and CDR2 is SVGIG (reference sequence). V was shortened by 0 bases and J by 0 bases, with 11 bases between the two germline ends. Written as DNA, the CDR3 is TGTGCCTGGAGTGTACCGGGACATCTGAACACTGAAGCTTTCTTT. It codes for CAWSVPGHLNTEAFF.